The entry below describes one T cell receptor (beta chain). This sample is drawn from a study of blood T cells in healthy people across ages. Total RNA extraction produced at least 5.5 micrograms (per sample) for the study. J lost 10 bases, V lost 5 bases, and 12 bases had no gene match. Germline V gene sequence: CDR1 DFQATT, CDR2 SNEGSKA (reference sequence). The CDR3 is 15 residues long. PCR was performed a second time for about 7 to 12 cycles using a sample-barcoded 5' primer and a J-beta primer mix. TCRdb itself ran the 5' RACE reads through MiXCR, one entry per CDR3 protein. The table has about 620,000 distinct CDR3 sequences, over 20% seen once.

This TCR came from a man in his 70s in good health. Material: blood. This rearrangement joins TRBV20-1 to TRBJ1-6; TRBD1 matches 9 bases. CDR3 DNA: TGCAGTGCTGGTCAGGGTGGGACAGGGAGCTCACCCCTCCACTTT. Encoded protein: CSAGQGGTGSSPLHF.